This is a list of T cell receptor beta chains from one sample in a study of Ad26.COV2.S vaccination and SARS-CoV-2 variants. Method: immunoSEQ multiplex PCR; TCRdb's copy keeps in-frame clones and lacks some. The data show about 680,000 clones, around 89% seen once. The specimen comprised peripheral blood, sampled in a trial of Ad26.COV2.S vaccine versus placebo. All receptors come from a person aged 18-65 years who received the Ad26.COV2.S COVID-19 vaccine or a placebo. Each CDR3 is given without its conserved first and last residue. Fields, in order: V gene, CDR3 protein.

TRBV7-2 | ASSLPPGTTNQPQH
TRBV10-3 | AISGSGVDTQY
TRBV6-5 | ASHRGSGNTIY
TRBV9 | ASSVTSGSTDTQY
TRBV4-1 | ASSQTSGAPGGTDTQY
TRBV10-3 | AISGGQSSYNEQF
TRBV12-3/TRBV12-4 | ASSTRENSPLH
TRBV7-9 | ASSFLFPGNQYGYT
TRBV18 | ASSPVPAGGTEQY
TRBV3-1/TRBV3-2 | ASSQGGQGGLCYT
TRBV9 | ASSVGRRESPLH
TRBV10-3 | ATSLGQGVSGANVLT
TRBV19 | ASSRQGGGNYGYT
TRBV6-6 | ASNLPLSSYNEQF
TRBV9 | ASSILTSGGSDTQY
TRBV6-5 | ASRPIFSNQPQH
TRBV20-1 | SASRRDRGYNEQF
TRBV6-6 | ASSSDSDGYT
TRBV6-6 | ASRNVVYSGNTIY
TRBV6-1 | ASSEGRGGTNQPQH
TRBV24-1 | ATSEGGRPERKY
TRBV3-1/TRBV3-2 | ASSLAQPFNEQF
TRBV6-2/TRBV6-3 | ASSYAGGPPELF
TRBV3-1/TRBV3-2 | ASSQDAAGTTGELF
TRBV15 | ATSRDRVLNEKLF
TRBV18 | ASSTWANTGELF
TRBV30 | AWSIRGNQPQH
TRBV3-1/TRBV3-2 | ASSQAITTEAF
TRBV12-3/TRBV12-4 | ASSVTPNYGYT
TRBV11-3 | ASSLGLAGYQETQY
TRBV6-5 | ATPGQGADYGYT
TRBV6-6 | ASSIGTSSNEQF
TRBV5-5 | ASSPTGYLTDTQY
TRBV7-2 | ASSLQVGGELF
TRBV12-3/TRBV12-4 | ASRNEGGSPLH
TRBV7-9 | ATTSGRATNEQF
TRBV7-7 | ASSLGQLTGVGGELF
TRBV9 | ASSQGQGGPYEQY
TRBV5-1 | ASSLGWDRAFYEQY
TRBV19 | ASSLRPGPLYNEQF
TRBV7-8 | ASSPRALATGSYNEQF
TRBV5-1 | ASSLRGSYNEQF
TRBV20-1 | SASRDRAGETQY
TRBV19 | ASNNGGTTGELF
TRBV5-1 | ASSSNVPGQVGDTEAF
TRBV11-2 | ASSQGLYTDTQY
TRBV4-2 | ASSQEGLAGGLDTQY
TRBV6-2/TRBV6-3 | ASSYDKDTISGNTIY
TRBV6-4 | ASSLQGLAGDNEQF
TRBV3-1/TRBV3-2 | ASSPGTSPPGELF
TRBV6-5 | ASSYHRGNTGELF
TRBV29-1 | SVRDRGTGELF
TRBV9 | ASRKGDLGGTEAF
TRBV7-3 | ASRQSPGTDTQY
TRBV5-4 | ASSRGTEPYNEQF
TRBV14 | ASSQDQSGRRTDTQY
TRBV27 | ASSTLDRTEAF
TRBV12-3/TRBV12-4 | ASRPPGGHEQY
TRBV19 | ASRPGLAGGENTGELF